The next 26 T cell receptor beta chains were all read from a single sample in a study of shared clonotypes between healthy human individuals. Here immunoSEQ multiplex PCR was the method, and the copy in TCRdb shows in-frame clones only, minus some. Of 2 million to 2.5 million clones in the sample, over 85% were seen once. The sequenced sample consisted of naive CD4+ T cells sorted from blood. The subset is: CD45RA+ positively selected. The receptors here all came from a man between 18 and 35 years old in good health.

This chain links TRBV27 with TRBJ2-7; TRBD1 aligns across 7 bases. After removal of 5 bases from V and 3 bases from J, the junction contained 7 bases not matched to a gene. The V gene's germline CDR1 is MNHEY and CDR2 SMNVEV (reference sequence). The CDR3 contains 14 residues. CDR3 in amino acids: CASSPYGTVYEQYF. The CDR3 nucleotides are TGTGCCAGCAGTCCATACGGGACAGTCTACGAGCAGTACTTC.

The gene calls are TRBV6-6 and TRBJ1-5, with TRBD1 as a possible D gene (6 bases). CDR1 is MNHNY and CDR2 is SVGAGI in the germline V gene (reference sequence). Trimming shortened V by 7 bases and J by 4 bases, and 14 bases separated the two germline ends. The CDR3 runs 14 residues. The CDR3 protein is CASNGGQRNQPQHF. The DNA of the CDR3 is TGTGCCAGCAACGGAGGACAGCGTAATCAGCCCCAGCATTTT.

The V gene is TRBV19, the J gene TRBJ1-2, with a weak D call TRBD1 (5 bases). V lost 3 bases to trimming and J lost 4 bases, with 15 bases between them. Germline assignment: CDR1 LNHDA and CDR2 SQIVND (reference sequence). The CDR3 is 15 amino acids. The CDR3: CASSILPGLTYGYTF. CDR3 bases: TGTGCCAGTAGTATTTTGCCAGGGCTCACCTATGGCTACACCTTC. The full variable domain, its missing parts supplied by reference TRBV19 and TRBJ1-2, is DGGITQSPKYLFRKEGQNVTLSCEQNLNHDAMYWYRQDPGQGLRLIYYSQIVNDFQKGDIAEGYSVSREKKESFPLTVTSAQKNPTAFYLCASSILPGLTYGYTFGSGTRLTVV.

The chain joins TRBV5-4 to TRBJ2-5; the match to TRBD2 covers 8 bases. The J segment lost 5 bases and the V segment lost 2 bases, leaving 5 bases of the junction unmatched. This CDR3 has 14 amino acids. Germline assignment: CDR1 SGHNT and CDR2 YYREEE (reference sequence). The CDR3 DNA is TGTGCCAGCAGCTTACACTCGGGGGGGGAGACCCAGTACTTC. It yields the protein CASSLHSGGETQYF.

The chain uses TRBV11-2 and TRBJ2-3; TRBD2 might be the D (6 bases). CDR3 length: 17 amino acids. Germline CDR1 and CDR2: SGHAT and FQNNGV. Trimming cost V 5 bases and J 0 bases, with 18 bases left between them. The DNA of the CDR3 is TGTGCCAGCAGCCCCCGGGAGAGGCCCTCTAGCACAGATACGCAGTATTTT. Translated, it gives CASSPRERPSSTDTQYF.

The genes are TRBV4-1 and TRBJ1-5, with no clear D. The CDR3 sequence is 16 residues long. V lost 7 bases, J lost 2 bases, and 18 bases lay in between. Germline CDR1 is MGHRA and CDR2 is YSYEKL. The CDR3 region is CASKAYPGLGNQPQHF. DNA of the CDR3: TGCGCCAGCAAGGCTTACCCAGGCCTGGGCAATCAGCCCCAGCATTTT.

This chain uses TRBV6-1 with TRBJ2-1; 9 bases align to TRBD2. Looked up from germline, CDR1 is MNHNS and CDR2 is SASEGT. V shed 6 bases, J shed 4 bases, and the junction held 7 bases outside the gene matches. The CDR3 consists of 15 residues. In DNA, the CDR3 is TGTGCCAGCAGCAGACTAGCGGACAAATACAATGAGCAGTTCTTC. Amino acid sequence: CASSRLADKYNEQFF.

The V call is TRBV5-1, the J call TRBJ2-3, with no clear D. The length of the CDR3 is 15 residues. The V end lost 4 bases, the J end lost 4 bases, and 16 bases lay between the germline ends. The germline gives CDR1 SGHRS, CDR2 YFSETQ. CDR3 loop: CASSASTFRADTQYF. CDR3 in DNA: TGCGCCAGCAGCGCCTCTACGTTTAGGGCAGATACGCAGTATTTT.

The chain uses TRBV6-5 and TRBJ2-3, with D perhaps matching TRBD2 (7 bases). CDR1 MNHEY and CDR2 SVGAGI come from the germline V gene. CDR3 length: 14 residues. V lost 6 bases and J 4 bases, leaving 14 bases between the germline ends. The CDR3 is CASRRGAGSDTQYF. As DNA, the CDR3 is TGTGCCAGCAGACGGGGGGCCGGGTCAGATACGCAGTATTTT.

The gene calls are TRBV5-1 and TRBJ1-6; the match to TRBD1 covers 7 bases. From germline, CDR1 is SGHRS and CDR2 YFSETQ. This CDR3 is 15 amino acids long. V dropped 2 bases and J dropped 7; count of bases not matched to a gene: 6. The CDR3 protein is CASSFSGGVNSPLHF. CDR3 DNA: TGCGCCAGCAGCTTCTCAGGGGGAGTAAATTCACCCCTCCACTTT.

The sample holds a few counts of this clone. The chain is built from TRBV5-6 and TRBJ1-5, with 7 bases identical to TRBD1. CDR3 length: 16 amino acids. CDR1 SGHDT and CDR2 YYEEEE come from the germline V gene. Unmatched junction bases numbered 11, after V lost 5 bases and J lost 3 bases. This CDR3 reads CASSFREGAYNQPQHF. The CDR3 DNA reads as TGTGCCAGCAGTTTTAGGGAGGGGGCCTACAATCAGCCCCAGCATTTT.

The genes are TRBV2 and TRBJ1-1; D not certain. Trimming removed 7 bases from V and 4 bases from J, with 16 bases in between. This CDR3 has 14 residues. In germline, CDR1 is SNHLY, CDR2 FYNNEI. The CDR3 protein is CASIAYGPGTEAFF. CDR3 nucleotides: TGTGCCAGCATCGCGTACGGACCGGGCACTGAAGCTTTCTTT.

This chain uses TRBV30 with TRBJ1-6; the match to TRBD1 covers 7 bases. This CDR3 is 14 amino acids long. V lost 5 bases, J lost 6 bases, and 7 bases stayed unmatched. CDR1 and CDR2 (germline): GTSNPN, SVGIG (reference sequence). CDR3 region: CAWARQGINSPLHF. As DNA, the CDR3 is TGTGCCTGGGCGAGACAGGGCATTAATTCACCCCTCCACTTT.

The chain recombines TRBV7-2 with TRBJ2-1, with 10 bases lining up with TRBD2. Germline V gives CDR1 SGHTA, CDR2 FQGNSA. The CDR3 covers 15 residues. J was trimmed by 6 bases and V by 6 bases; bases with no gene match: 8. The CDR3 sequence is CASRAGLAKPNEQFF. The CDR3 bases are TGTGCCAGCAGAGCGGGACTAGCGAAACCCAATGAGCAGTTCTTC.

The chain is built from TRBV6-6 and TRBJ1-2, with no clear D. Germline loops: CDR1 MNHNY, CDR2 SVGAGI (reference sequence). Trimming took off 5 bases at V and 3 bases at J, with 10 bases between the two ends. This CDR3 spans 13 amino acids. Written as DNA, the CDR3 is TGTGCCAGCAGTCCTGCGGCGTACTATGGCTACACCTTC. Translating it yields CASSPAAYYGYTF.

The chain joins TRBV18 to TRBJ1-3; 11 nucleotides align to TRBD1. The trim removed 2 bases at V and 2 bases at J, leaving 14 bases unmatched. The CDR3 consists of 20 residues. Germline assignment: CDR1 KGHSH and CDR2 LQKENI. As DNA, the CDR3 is TGTGCCAGCTCACCAATTTTACTGGACAGGGGGCGGTTTACTGGAAACACCATATATTTT. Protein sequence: CASSPILLDRGRFTGNTIYF.

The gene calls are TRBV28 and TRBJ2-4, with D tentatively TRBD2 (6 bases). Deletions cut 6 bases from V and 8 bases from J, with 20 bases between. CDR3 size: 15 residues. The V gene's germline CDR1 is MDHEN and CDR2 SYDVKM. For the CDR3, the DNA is TGTGCCAGCAGGGGGGACTTCTCTTCGGGATACATTCAGTACTTC. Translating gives CASRGDFSSGYIQYF.

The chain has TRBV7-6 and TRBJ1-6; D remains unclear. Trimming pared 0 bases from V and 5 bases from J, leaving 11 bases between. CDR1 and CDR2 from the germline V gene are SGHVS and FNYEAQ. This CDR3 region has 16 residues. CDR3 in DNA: TGTGCCAGCAGCTTAGCGCCGTCCGCCAATAATTCACCCCTCCACTTT. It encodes CASSLAPSANNSPLHF.

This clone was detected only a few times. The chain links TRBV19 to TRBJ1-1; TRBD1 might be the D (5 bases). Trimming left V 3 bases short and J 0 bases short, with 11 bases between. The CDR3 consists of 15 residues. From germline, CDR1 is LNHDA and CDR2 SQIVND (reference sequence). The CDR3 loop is CASSMGLGLNTEAFF. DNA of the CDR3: TGTGCCAGTAGTATGGGACTGGGGTTGAACACTGAAGCTTTCTTT. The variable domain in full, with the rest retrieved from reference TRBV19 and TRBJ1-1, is DGGITQSPKYLFRKEGQNVTLSCEQNLNHDAMYWYRQDPGQGLRLIYYSQIVNDFQKGDIAEGYSVSREKKESFPLTVTSAQKNPTAFYLCASSMGLGLNTEAFFGQGTRLTVV.

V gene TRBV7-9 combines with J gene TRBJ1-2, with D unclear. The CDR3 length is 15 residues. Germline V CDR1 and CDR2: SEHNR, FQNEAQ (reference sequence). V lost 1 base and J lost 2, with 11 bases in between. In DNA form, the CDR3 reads TGTGCCAGCAGCTTAGACACCTCCGGCAACTATGGCTACACCTTC. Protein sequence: CASSLDTSGNYGYTF.

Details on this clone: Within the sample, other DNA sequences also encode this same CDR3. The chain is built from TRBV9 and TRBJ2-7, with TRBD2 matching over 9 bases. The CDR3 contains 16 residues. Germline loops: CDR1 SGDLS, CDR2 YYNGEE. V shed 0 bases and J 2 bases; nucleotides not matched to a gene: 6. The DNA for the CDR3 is TGTGCCAGCAGCGTAGGGTCTAGCGGGGCCACCTACGAGCAGTACTTC. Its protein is CASSVGSSGATYEQYF.

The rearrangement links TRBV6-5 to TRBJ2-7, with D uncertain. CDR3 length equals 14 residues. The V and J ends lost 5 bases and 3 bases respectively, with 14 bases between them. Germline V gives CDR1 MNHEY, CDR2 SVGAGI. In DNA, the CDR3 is TGTGCCAGCAGTCCCTGGACGAACGGCTACGAGCAGTACTTC. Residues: CASSPWTNGYEQYF.

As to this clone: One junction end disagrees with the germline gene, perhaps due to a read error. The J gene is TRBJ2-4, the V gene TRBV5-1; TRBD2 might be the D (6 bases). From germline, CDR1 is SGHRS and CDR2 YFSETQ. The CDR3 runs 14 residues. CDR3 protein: CASNSGGATNIQYF. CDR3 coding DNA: TGCGCCAGCAACTCCGGGGGAGCCACAAACATTCAGTACTTC.

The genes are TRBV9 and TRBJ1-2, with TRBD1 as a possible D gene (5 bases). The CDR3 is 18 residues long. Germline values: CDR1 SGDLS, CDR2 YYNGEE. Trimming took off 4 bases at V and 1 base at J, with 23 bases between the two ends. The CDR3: CASSMKPGQGPFNYGYTF. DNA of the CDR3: TGTGCCAGCAGCATGAAACCGGGGCAGGGCCCCTTTAACTATGGCTACACCTTC.

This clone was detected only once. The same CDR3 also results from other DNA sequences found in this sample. The CDR3 DNA sequence: TGTGCCAGCAGCTTAGAACGGAGTAATCAGCCCCAGCATTTT. Translated: CASSLERSNQPQHF. The rearrangement joins TRBV7-2 to TRBJ1-5, with D unclear. Germline V gene lookup returns CDR1 SGHTA and CDR2 FQGNSA. Trimming stripped 1 base from V and 4 bases from J, with 8 bases between. The CDR3 totals 14 residues.

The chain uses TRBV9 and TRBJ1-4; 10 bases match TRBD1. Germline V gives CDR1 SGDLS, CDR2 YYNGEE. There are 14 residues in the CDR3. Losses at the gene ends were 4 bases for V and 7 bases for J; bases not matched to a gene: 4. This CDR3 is CASSLGTGAEKLFF. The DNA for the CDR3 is TGTGCCAGCAGCCTCGGGACAGGGGCTGAAAAACTGTTTTTT.